This section outlines one T cell receptor beta chain sequence together with its context. Its antigen target is currently unknown. There are no base qualities to consult, and no much larger clone falls within one base. Collaborating institutions collected whole blood in K2EDTA tubes following their own protocols. For TCRbeta analysis, collaborators shipped samples in one of three forms: frozen whole blood, isolated PBMCs, or DNA extracted from either of those sample types. This specimen comes from a study of blood T cell repertoires in COVID-19 (dated by TCRdb to the early 2020s). With respect to the entire study: Samples covering the acute and convalescent phases of COVID-19 were provided by collaborators in the United States, Italy and Spain. Samples came from the ongoing ImmuneRACE study (first 160 participants) plus 1,254 subjects from 6 global collaborators. Where HLA class I and class II types were available, the types were taken from metadata supplied by the sample provider, not from assay-based typing. The prospective study material was composed of cDNA or gDNA derived from T cells, B-cell-depleted T cells, or PBMCs. Nearly every sample came with metadata listing a de-identified subject ID, COVID-19 status, age in years and sex. The repertoires were released in a freely available public database intended as a resource for research on the immune response to SARS-CoV-2. The dataset comprised deeply sampled blood TCRbeta repertoires from subjects exposed to, actively infected with, or recovered from COVID-19.

V is pared back by 6 bases and J by 1 base, with 12 bases lying between the germline termini. Spanning cysteine to phenylalanine, the CDR3 consists of 13 amino acids. The only DNA kept is the CDR3, 39 bases in frame from the first base. The CDR1 and CDR2 encoded by the germline V gene are SQVTM and ANQGSEA. What the work shows at the level of the full study, not this receptor alone: Clinical and demographic metadata were provided uncurated, with the amount varying by source and participant.

The immunoSEQ Assay, a bias-controlled multiplex PCR, was used to amplify TCRbeta CDR3 regions from genomic DNA. The authors' pipeline ran thus. Nucleated cell counts per sample were estimated from amplification of reference gene primers within the assay. Sequence reads were collapsed and filtered to measure the absolute abundance of every unique TCRbeta CDR3 rearrangement. For each sample, productive Simpson clonality was calculated by taking the square root of Simpson's diversity index across productive rearrangements. The immuneACCESS repertoire file appears here via TCRdb, limited to in-frame rearrangements. These files lack a portion of the clones; in checked studies, under half of the deficit traces to unresolved V genes, and the cause of the others is not known. The V and J calls and clone size come from that table; D and trimming were worked out from the DNA. The sample records approximately 50,000 clones, roughly 80% of which are singletons. The biggest ten clones account for 10% to 15% of the sample.

The chain is made from TRBV29-1 and TRBJ1-1; the D gene is not confidently resolved. This receptor was obtained from a human donor in a cohort sampled during active COVID-19. Input material: peripheral blood. CDR3 loop: CSVIQSQNTEAFF. The DNA sequence is TGCAGCGTGATACAGAGCCAGAACACTGAAGCTTTCTTT.